These 6 T cell receptor beta chains originate from one sample sequenced in a study of low-dose radiotherapy and immunotherapy resistance in tumors. TRAV- and TRBV-specific primers primed first-strand cDNA, covering alpha and beta chains. TCRs underwent approximately 20 PCR cycles of amplification with a constant-region primer and V-primer adapter. Each CDR3 protein gets one entry after TCRdb re-called the reads with MiXCR. The repertoire consists of about 100,000 distinct CDR3 sequences, with around 20% occurring once and the leading ten covering over 3.5%. The time point here: after trial treatment. Treatment noted: LDRT plus nivolumab, ipilimumab, low-dose cyclophosphamide and aspirin (RACIN trial). Sequenced here: PBMCs, sampled after low-dose radiotherapy plus immunotherapy. The receptors here all came from a male donor with prostate cancer.

This clonotype was observed a handful of times. CDR3 nucleotides: TGCGCCAGCAGTGTTCAGACGGACGAGCAGTACTTC. Encoded protein: CASSVQTDEQYF. This chain joins TRBV10-2 and TRBJ2-7; D not resolved. The germline V gene encodes CDR1 WSHSY and CDR2 SAAADI. The V and J ends lost 4 bases and 5 bases respectively, with 9 bases between them. The CDR3 length is 12 residues.

The sample holds many counts of this clonotype. As DNA, the CDR3 is TGCGCCAGCAGCTTAGGTTCAGGGAAGCAAGAGACCCAGTACTTC. It translates to CASSLGSGKQETQYF. This chain links TRBV5-1 with TRBJ2-5, with a possible D match to TRBD1 (5 bases). The germline V gene encodes CDR1 SGHRS and CDR2 YFSETQ. The CDR3 contains 15 residues. Trimming stripped 2 bases from V and 2 bases from J, with 13 bases between.

Concerning this clonotype: A far larger clone differs by one base, so this is likely a read error. V is TRBV6-2 or TRBV6-3 and J is TRBJ2-7; D might be TRBD1 (5 bases). The CDR3 runs to 16 residues. Germline V CDR1 and CDR2: MNHEY, SVGEGT. The CDR3 nucleotides read TGTACCAGCTTTGATGTCCCTTCAGGGATAGCCTACGAGCAGTACTTC. Translating it yields CTSFDVPSGIAYEQYF.

Concerning this clonotype itself: This likely reflects a read error, since a far larger clone is one base away. The chain carries TRBV11-2 and TRBJ2-1, with 13 bases identical to TRBD2. The CDR3 spans 16 residues. The trim removed 4 bases at V and 10 bases at J, leaving 10 bases unmatched. The germline gives CDR1 SGHAT, CDR2 FQNNGV. CDR3 nucleotides: TGTGCCAGCAGCTACGGGACTAGCGGGAACTCCTACGAGCAGTTCTTC. Its translation: CASSYGTSGNSYEQFF.

This clonotype was recorded many times. The chain's CDR3 is CASSLDPGAADTQYF. The CDR3 nucleotides read TGCGCCAGCAGCTTGGATCCGGGGGCGGCGGATACGCAGTATTTT. This chain connects TRBV5-1 to TRBJ2-3; D tentatively reads TRBD1 or TRBD2 (6 bases each). This CDR3 is built from 15 residues. Deletions cut 0 bases from V and 6 bases from J, with 14 bases between. CDR1 is SGHRS and CDR2 is YFSETQ in the germline V gene.

In its sample, this clonotype was seen many times. CDR3 in amino acids: CASSQEGKAPLYEQYF. CDR3 coding DNA: TGTGCCAGCAGCCAAGAGGGGAAGGCCCCCCTCTACGAGCAGTACTTC. The chain joins TRBV14 to TRBJ2-7, with D unresolved. V was clipped by 0 bases and J by 3 bases, with 15 bases between them. The CDR3 covers 16 residues. The germline CDR1 and CDR2 sequences are SGHDN and FVKESK.